This T cell receptor beta chain emerged from a study of shared clonotypes between healthy human individuals. Study-level background: The study used three CD4 naive, three CD4 memory, two CD8 naive and one CD8 memory plate per donor.

This CDR3 is built from 17 residues. V gave up 4 bases and J gave up 0 bases; unmatched junction bases: 5. CDR1 and CDR2 from the germline V gene are MGHDK and SYGVNS. Study-wide results and limits: Tissue TCR repertoires likely differ from these blood-only repertoires. Estimated richness was generally greater in naive than memory subsets.

The method was immunoSEQ multiplex PCR; TCRdb's version includes in-frame clones alone and lacks a portion of them. The sample has roughly 1,500,000 clones, about 98% seen once. To note about this clone: Antigen specificity is unknown.

The chain carries TRBV25-1 and TRBJ2-6, with 8 bases aligning to TRBD1. The TCR originated in a man aged 25 to 40 in good health. The specimen sequenced was naive CD4+ T cells sorted from blood. Noted subset: CD45RA+ positively selected. In DNA, the CDR3 is TGTGCCAGCAGTGCCCAGGGGGCTATCTCTGGGGCCAACGTCCTGACTTTC. Translated: CASSAQGAISGANVLTF.